These 18 T cell receptor beta chains were all obtained from the same sample, sequenced in a study of CD8+ T cells in alopecia areata. The treatment: oral pan-JAK inhibitor, 5-10 mg twice daily. Reverse transcription of extracted RNA yielded cDNA, which provided the sequencing template. Measured with immunoSEQ multiplex PCR; TCRdb has only the in-frame clones, and not every one. The table includes 180,000 or so clones, approximately 50% detected once. The sample was CD8+ T cells sorted from blood, taken at week 52, from a patient treated with tofacitinib. These TCRs come from a human donor with alopecia areata.

This chain connects TRBV10-3 to TRBJ2-2; D remains ambiguous. CDR1 is ENHRY, CDR2 SYGVKD, per germline. The CDR3 is 16 residues long. Trimming pared 4 bases from V and 0 bases from J, leaving 12 bases between. The CDR3 DNA reads as TGTGCCATCAGTGGAACAGCTCAAACGAACACCGGGGAGCTGTTTTTT. Its protein is CAISGTAQTNTGELFF.

This clone was detected only a few times. This chain uses TRBV7-9 with TRBJ2-7; possible D gene TRBD1, 6 bases. The CDR3 consists of 13 residues. The V gene's germline CDR1 is SEHNR and CDR2 FQNEAQ (reference sequence). Deletions cut 1 base from V and 5 bases from J, with 9 bases between. CDR3 residues: CASSLVQGHEQYF. The CDR3 nucleotides read TGTGCCAGCAGCTTAGTTCAGGGGCACGAGCAGTACTTC.

CDR3 DNA: TGCGCCAGCAGCCAGGACTGGGCTGGTACAGATACGCAGTATTTT. It specifies CASSQDWAGTDTQYF. This sequence joins TRBV4-3 and TRBJ2-3, with D perhaps TRBD2 (5 bases). The V gene lost 3 bases and the J gene lost 3 bases, with 13 bases spanning the gap. Germline CDR1 LGHNA, CDR2 YSLEER. The CDR3 has 15 amino acids.

This clone has a handful of counts. The chain uses TRBV19 and TRBJ2-3; 7 nucleotides align to TRBD2. The CDR3 is made up of 14 amino acids. Trimming removed 9 bases from V and 1 base from J; junction bases left unmatched: 7. In germline, CDR1 is LNHDA, CDR2 SQIVND (reference sequence). The DNA of the CDR3 is TGTGCCAGCCTCCTCGCGGGGGGCACAGATACGCAGTATTTT. This codes for CASLLAGGTDTQYF.

This clone was observed a handful of times. V is TRBV19 and J is TRBJ1-2; D is possibly TRBD1 (6 bases). Trimming shortened V by 6 bases and J by 7 bases, and 24 bases separated the two germline ends. This CDR3 contains 16 residues. Looked up from germline, CDR1 is LNHDA and CDR2 is SQIVND (reference sequence). The CDR3 loop is CASRPTGSSDSGGYTF. The CDR3 DNA is TGTGCCAGTAGGCCGACAGGAAGTAGTGATTCGGGTGGCTACACCTTC.

The V and J genes are TRBV6-5 and TRBJ2-3; TRBD1 or TRBD2 may be the D gene (5 bases each). Trimming cost V 0 bases and J 5 bases, with 15 bases left between them. Germline CDR1 reads MNHEY; CDR2 reads SVGAGI. The CDR3 is 16 amino acids. This CDR3 reads CASSYSIGTLEDTQYF. As DNA, the CDR3 is TGTGCCAGCAGTTACTCAATTGGGACCTTGGAAGATACGCAGTATTTT.

The chain recombines TRBV13 with TRBJ2-3; 9 nucleotides line up with TRBD1. Germline trimming cut 5 bases from V and 3 bases from J; bases unmatched to any gene: 3. This CDR3 region has 14 residues. CDR1 is PRHDT and CDR2 is FYEKMQ in the germline V gene (reference sequence). The CDR3 DNA reads TGTGCCAGCAGCCCCGGGACAGGGACAGATACGCAGTATTTT. Amino acids: CASSPGTGTDTQYF.

CDR3 in amino acids: CASSLVLGSEQFF. CDR3 nucleotide sequence: TGTGCCAGCAGCTTAGTTCTGGGTAGTGAGCAGTTCTTC. The chain couples TRBV7-2 to TRBJ2-1; D ambiguous. The germline CDR1 and CDR2 sequences are SGHTA and FQGNSA. Trimming took off 1 base at V and 9 bases at J, with 10 bases between the two ends. The CDR3 runs to 13 residues.

In DNA form, the CDR3 reads TGCGCCAGCAGCCAAACGCAGGGGGCGGCAATGAACACCGGGGAGCTGTTTTTT. Encoded protein: CASSQTQGAAMNTGELFF. The rearrangement uses TRBV4-1 and TRBJ2-2, with 8 bases lining up with TRBD1. V dropped 2 bases and J dropped 1; count of bases not matched to a gene: 9. Looked up from germline, CDR1 is MGHRA and CDR2 is YSYEKL. The CDR3 consists of 18 residues.

The rearrangement joins TRBV7-9 to TRBJ1-2, with a possible D match to TRBD1 (5 bases). The germline CDR1 and CDR2 sequences are SEHNR and FQNEAQ (reference sequence). Trimming left V 5 bases short and J 1 base short, with 14 bases between. The CDR3 sequence is 15 residues long. The CDR3 nucleotides read TGTGCCAGCAGCCCACCGACGGGGGGTAACTATGGCTACACCTTC. This encodes CASSPPTGGNYGYTF.

The chain is built from TRBV5-6 and TRBJ2-7; the D gene is possibly TRBD1 (5 bases). CDR1 SGHDT and CDR2 YYEEEE come from the germline V gene. Trimming left V 2 bases short and J 3 bases short, with 9 bases between. The CDR3 loop spans 13 amino acids. CDR3 coding DNA: TGTGCCAGCAGCTTTTTACAGGACTACGAGCAGTACTTC. This codes for CASSFLQDYEQYF. Together with reference TRBV5-6 and TRBJ2-7, the CDR3 gives the full variable domain: DAGVTQSPTHLIKTRGQQVTLRCSPKSGHDTVSWYQQALGQGPQFIFQYYEEEERQRGNFPDRFSGHQFPNYSSELNVNALLLGDSALYLCASSFLQDYEQYFGPGTRLTVT.

V and J are TRBV6-5 and TRBJ1-2; 7 positions agree with TRBD1. The V gene end was trimmed by 5 bases and the J gene end by 4 bases; junction bases not matched to a gene: 4. CDR1 and CDR2 from the germline V gene are MNHEY and SVGAGI. CDR3 length: 13 residues. CDR3 sequence: CASSIGGPYGYTF. The CDR3, as DNA: TGTGCCAGCAGTATAGGGGGCCCCTATGGCTACACCTTC.

This clone was counted a few times. The chain links TRBV5-6 to TRBJ2-7; D is perhaps TRBD1 or TRBD2 (5 bases each). This CDR3 contains 15 residues. Deletions cut 4 bases from V and 1 base from J, with 15 bases between. CDR1 is SGHDT, CDR2 YYEEEE, per germline. CDR3 amino acids: CASSPGAPLSYEQYF. Here the CDR3 DNA reads TGTGCCAGCAGCCCCGGGGCGCCCCTATCCTACGAGCAGTACTTC.

This clone turned up a few times. The V call is TRBV6-1, the J call TRBJ2-2; 12 bases align to TRBD2. Germline-derived CDR1 and CDR2 are MNHNS and SASEGT. V trimming: 10 bases; J trimming: 3 bases; junction bases outside the gene matches: 0. This CDR3 comprises 13 residues. The DNA of the CDR3 is TGTGCCACTAGCGGGGGGGACACCGGGGAGCTGTTTTTT. It specifies CATSGGDTGELFF.

The CDR3 here is CASSVGTEGGYGYTF. Written as DNA, the CDR3 is TGTGCCAGCAGCGTAGGGACCGAAGGAGGCTATGGCTACACCTTC. The chain joins TRBV9 to TRBJ1-2; D gene uncertain. The V and J ends lost 0 bases and 4 bases respectively, with 13 bases between them. The CDR3 sequence is 15 residues long. Germline lookup yields CDR1 SGDLS and CDR2 YYNGEE.

This chain connects TRBV7-9 to TRBJ1-2; TRBD1 aligns across 9 bases. The germline V gene has CDR1 SEHNR and CDR2 FQNEAQ (reference sequence). This CDR3 contains 15 residues. The J segment lost 4 bases and the V segment lost 4 bases, leaving 7 bases of the junction unmatched. The CDR3 bases are TGTGCCAGCAGCTCGGGACAGGGCCTTTCCTATGGCTACACCTTC. Protein: CASSSGQGLSYGYTF.

The chain employs TRBV9 and TRBJ1-1; D gene uncertain. Per the germline V gene, CDR1 is SGDLS and CDR2 is YYNGEE. V shed 1 base and J shed 5 bases, with 12 bases lying between them. The CDR3 contains 14 residues. This CDR3 reads CASSVSLAETEAFF. The CDR3 nucleotides read TGTGCCAGCAGCGTAAGTTTGGCGGAGACTGAAGCTTTCTTT.

This clone came up once. The genes are TRBV30 and TRBJ2-2; TRBD1 or TRBD2 may be the D gene (5 bases each). Trimming pared 4 bases from V and 3 bases from J, leaving 21 bases between. The CDR3 sequence is 17 residues long. Germline V gene lookup returns CDR1 GTSNPN and CDR2 SVGIG (reference sequence). The CDR3 loop reads CAWKGAIEGRYTGELFF. The CDR3 DNA reads TGTGCCTGGAAAGGAGCTATCGAGGGGCGGTACACCGGGGAGCTGTTTTTT. Looking up the rest from reference TRBV30 and TRBJ2-2 gives the full variable domain: SQTIHQWPATLVQPVGSPLSLECTVEGTSNPNLYWYRQAAGRGLQLLFYSVGIGQISSEVPQNLSASRPQDRQFILSSKKLLLSDSGFYLCAWKGAIEGRYTGELFFGEGSRLTVL.